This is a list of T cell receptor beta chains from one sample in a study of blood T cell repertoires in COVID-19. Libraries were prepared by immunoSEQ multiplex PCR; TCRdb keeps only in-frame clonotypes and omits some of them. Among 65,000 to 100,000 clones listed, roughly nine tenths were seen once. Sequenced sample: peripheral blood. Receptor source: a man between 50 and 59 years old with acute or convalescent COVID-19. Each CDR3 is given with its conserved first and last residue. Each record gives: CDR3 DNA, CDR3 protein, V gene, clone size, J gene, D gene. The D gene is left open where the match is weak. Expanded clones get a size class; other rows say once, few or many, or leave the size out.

CDR3 DNA: TGTGCCAGCAGTCAACGATCACCGGGACAGCCCTATGGCTACACCTTC
CDR3 protein: CASSQRSPGQPYGYTF
V gene: TRBV28
clone size: once
J gene: TRBJ1-2
D gene: TRBD1

CDR3 DNA: TGTGCCAGCAGCCCGGGGGGGTCTGACCTGAGTGAGCAGTTCTTC
CDR3 protein: CASSPGGSDLSEQFF
V gene: TRBV9
clone size: .
J gene: TRBJ2-1
D gene: TRBD2

CDR3 DNA: TGTGCCAGCAGCTTGACGGTTAATGAAAAACTGTTTTTT
CDR3 protein: CASSLTVNEKLFF
V gene: TRBV5-6
clone size: .
J gene: TRBJ1-4
D gene: .

CDR3 DNA: TGCGCCAGCAGCTTGTCAGGGGAGCATCAGCCCCAGCATTTT
CDR3 protein: CASSLSGEHQPQHF
V gene: TRBV5-1
clone size: .
J gene: TRBJ1-5
D gene: .

CDR3 DNA: TGTGCCAGCAGTGAACAGACGGTGGGGAGGAATGAAAAACTGTTTTTT
CDR3 protein: CASSEQTVGRNEKLFF
V gene: TRBV6-1
clone size: once
J gene: TRBJ1-4
D gene: .

CDR3 DNA: TGTGCCAGCATTTATTGGGGGGGTGGTACAGATACGCAGTATTTT
CDR3 protein: CASIYWGGGTDTQYF
V gene: TRBV28
clone size: .
J gene: TRBJ2-3
D gene: TRBD2

CDR3 DNA: TGTGCCAGCAGCCTATACTTACTAGCGGGTTCGAACACCGGGGAGCTGTTTTTT
CDR3 protein: CASSLYLLAGSNTGELFF
V gene: TRBV3-1/TRBV3-2
clone size: once
J gene: TRBJ2-2
D gene: TRBD2

CDR3 DNA: TGTGCCAGCAGCCTCCGGACAGGGGGAATCACTGAAGCTTTCTTT
CDR3 protein: CASSLRTGGITEAFF
V gene: TRBV14
clone size: few
J gene: TRBJ1-1
D gene: TRBD1

CDR3 DNA: TGCAGCGTTGATGCCGGGGGCACTGAAGCTTTCTTT
CDR3 protein: CSVDAGGTEAFF
V gene: TRBV29-1
clone size: .
J gene: TRBJ1-1
D gene: .

CDR3 DNA: TGTGCCAGCAGCGCCGATGGGCATAGCTCCTACGAGCAGTACTTC
CDR3 protein: CASSADGHSSYEQYF
V gene: TRBV9
clone size: .
J gene: TRBJ2-7
D gene: .

CDR3 DNA: TGTGCCAGCAGGATTAGCGGGGGGTTAACAGATACGCAGTATTTT
CDR3 protein: CASRISGGLTDTQYF
V gene: TRBV6-5
clone size: .
J gene: TRBJ2-3
D gene: TRBD2

CDR3 DNA: TGCGCCAGCTGGGGCGTCCTAGCGGGGGCACTACGGGACAATGAGCAGTTCTTC
CDR3 protein: CASWGVLAGALRDNEQFF
V gene: TRBV10-1
clone size: once
J gene: TRBJ2-1
D gene: TRBD2

CDR3 DNA: TGTGCCAGCAGTTTTTCCGGGACAGTCAATCAGCCCCAGCATTTT
CDR3 protein: CASSFSGTVNQPQHF
V gene: TRBV27
clone size: .
J gene: TRBJ1-5
D gene: TRBD1

CDR3 DNA: TGTGCCAGCAGTCCGCGGGCGGGCGGGGTGAGCTCCTACAATGAGCAGTTCTTC
CDR3 protein: CASSPRAGGVSSYNEQFF
V gene: TRBV6-2/TRBV6-3
clone size: .
J gene: TRBJ2-1
D gene: .

CDR3 DNA: TGTGCCAGCAGCCCCGACAGGGGGCGGGGGGGCTACACCTTC
CDR3 protein: CASSPDRGRGGYTF
V gene: TRBV28
clone size: .
J gene: TRBJ1-2
D gene: TRBD1